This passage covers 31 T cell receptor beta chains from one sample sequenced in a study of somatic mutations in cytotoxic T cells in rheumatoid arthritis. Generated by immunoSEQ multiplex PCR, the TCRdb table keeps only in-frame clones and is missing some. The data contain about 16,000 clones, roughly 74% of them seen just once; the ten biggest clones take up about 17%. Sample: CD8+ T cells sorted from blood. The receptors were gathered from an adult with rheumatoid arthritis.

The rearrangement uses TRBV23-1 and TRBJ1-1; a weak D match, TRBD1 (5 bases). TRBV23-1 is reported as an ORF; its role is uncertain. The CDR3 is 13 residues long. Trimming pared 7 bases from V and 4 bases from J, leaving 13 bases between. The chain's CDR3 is CASTRGAGTEAFF. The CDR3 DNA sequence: TGCGCCAGCACTAGGGGTGCCGGCACTGAAGCTTTCTTT.

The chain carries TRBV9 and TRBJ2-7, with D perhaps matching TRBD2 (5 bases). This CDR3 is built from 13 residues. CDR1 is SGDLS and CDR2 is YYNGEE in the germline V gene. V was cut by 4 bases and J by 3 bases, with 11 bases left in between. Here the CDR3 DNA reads TGTGCCAGCAGCTATGAGGGCGACTACGAGCAGTACTTC. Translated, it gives CASSYEGDYEQYF.

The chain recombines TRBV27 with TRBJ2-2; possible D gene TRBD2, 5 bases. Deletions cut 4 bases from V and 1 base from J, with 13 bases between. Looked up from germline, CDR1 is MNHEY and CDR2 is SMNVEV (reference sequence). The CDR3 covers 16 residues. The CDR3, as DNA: TGTGCCAGCAGTTATGAGGGAACCCTGAACACCGGGGAGCTGTTTTTT. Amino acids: CASSYEGTLNTGELFF.

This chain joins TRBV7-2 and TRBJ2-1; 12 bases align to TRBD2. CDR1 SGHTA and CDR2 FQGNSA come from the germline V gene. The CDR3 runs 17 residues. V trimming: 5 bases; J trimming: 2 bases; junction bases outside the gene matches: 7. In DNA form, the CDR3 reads TGTGCCAGCAGCCCTACTAGCGGGGGGTATACCTACAATGAGCAGTTCTTC. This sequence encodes CASSPTSGGYTYNEQFF. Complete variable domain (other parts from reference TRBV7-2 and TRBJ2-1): GAGVSQSPSNKVTEKGKDVELRCDPISGHTALYWYRQSLGQGLEFLIYFQGNSAPDKSGLPSDRFSAERTGGSVSTLTIQRTQQEDSAVYLCASSPTSGGYTYNEQFFGPGTRLTVL.

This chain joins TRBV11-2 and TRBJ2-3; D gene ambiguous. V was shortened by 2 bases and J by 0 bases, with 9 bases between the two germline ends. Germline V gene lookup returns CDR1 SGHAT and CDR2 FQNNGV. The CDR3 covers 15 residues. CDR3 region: CASSLTGGSTDTQYF. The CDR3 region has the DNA TGTGCCAGCAGCTTAACGGGCGGAAGCACAGATACGCAGTATTTT.

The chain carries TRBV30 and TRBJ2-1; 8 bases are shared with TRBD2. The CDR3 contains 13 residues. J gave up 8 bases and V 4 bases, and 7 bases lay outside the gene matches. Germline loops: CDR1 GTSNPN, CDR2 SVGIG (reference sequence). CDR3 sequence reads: CAWTGGLGDEQFF. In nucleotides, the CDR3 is TGTGCCTGGACGGGGGGGCTGGGCGATGAGCAGTTCTTC. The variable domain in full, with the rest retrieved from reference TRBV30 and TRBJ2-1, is SQTIHQWPATLVQPVGSPLSLECTVEGTSNPNLYWYRQAAGRGLQLLFYSVGIGQISSEVPQNLSASRPQDRQFILSSKKLLLSDSGFYLCAWTGGLGDEQFFGPGTRLTVL.

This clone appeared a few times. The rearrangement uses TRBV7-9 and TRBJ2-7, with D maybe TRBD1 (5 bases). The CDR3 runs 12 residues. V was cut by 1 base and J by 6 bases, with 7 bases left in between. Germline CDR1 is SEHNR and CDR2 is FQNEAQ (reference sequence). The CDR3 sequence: CASSLVRAEQYF. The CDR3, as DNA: TGTGCCAGCAGCTTAGTCAGGGCCGAGCAGTACTTC.

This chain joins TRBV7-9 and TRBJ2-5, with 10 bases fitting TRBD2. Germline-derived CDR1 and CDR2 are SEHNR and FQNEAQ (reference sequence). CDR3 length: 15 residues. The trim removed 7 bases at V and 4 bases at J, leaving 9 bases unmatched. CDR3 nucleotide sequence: TGTGCCAGCACCCCGGCGGCTAGCGGGGGAGAGACCCAGTACTTC. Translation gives CASTPAASGGETQYF. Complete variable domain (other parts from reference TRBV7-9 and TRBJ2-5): DTGVSQNPRHKITKRGQNVTFRCDPISEHNRLYWYRQTLGQGPEFLTYFQNEAQLEKSRLLSDRFSAERPKGSFSTLEIQRTEQGDSAMYLCASTPAASGGETQYFGPGTRLLVL.

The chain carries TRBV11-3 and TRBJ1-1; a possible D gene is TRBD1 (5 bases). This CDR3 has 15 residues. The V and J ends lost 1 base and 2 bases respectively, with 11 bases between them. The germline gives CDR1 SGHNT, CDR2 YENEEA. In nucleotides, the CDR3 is TGTGCCAGCAGCTTAGGGAGGGGAGTAAACACTGAAGCTTTCTTT. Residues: CASSLGRGVNTEAFF.

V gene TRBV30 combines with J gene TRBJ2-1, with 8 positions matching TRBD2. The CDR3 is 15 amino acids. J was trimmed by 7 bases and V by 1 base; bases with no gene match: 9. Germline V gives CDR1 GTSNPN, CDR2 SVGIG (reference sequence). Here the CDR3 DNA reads TGTGCCTGGAGTGATCCCAGCGGGGGCACAAATGAGCAGTTCTTC. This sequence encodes CAWSDPSGGTNEQFF. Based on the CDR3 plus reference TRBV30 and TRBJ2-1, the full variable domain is SQTIHQWPATLVQPVGSPLSLECTVEGTSNPNLYWYRQAAGRGLQLLFYSVGIGQISSEVPQNLSASRPQDRQFILSSKKLLLSDSGFYLCAWSDPSGGTNEQFFGPGTRLTVL.

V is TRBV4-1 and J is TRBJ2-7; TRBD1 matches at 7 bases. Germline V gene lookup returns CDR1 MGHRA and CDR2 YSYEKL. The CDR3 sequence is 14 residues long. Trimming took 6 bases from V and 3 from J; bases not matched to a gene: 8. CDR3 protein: CASSHGDSDYEQYF. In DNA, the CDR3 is TGCGCCAGCAGTCATGGGGACAGCGACTACGAGCAGTACTTC.

The CDR3 is CASSLSREQYF. The DNA of the CDR3 is TGTGCCAGCAGCTTAAGTCGCGAGCAGTACTTC. This chain links TRBV11-2 with TRBJ2-7, with D unclear. Germline V CDR1 and CDR2: SGHAT, FQNNGV. The CDR3 length is 11 residues. V lost 2 bases and J 6 bases, leaving 5 bases between the germline ends. Combining the CDR3 with reference TRBV11-2 and TRBJ2-7 gives the whole variable domain EAGVAQSPRYKIIEKRQSVAFWCNPISGHATLYWYQQILGQGPKLLIQFQNNGVVDDSQLPKDRFSAERLKGVDSTLKIQPAKLEDSAVYLCASSLSREQYFGPGTRLTVT.

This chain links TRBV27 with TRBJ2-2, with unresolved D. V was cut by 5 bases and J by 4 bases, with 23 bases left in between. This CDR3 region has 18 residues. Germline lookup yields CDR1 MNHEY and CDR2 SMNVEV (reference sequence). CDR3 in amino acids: CASSTTSGSYLGTGELFF. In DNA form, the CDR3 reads TGTGCCAGCAGTACAACCTCCGGGTCCTACTTGGGCACCGGGGAGCTGTTTTTT.

The CDR3 DNA is TGTGCCAGCAGTGAAGCTTCAGCAGCAACTAATGAAAAACTGTTTTTT. It translates to CASSEASAATNEKLFF. The chain has TRBV2 and TRBJ1-4; no firm D call. V was pared by 0 bases and J by 0 bases, with 8 bases between. The CDR3 contains 16 residues. Germline CDR1 is SNHLY and CDR2 is FYNNEI.

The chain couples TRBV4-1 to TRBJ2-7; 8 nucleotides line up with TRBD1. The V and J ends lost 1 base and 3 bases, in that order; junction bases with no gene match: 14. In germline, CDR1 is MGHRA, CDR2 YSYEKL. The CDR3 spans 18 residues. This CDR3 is CASSQGLTGEVGVYEQYF. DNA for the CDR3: TGCGCCAGCAGCCAAGGTTTGACAGGGGAGGTGGGGGTCTACGAGCAGTACTTC.

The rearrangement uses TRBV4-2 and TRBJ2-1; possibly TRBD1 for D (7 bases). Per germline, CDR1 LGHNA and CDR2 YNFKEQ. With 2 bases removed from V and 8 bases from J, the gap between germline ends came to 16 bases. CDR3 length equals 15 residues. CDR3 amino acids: CASSQRFQGGDEQFF. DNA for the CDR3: TGTGCCAGCAGCCAAAGGTTCCAGGGGGGCGATGAGCAGTTCTTC.

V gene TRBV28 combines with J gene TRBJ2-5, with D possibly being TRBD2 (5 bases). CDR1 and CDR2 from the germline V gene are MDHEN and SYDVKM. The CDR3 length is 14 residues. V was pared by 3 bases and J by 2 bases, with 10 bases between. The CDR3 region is CASSLTGEQETQYF. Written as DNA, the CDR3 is TGTGCCAGCAGTTTGACCGGGGAGCAAGAGACCCAGTACTTC.

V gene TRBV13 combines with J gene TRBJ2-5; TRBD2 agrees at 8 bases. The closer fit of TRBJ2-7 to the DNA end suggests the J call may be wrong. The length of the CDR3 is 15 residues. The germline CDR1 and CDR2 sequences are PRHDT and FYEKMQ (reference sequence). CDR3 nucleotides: TGTGCCAGCAGCCTACTTGCGGGGGGCGGGTACGAGCAGTACTTC. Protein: CASSLLAGGGYEQYF.

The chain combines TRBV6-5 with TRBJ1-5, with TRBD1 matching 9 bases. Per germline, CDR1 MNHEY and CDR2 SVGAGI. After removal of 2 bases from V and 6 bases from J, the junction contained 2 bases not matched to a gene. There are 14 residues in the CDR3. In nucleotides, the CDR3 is TGTGCCAGCAGTTACGACAGGGGGGGTCAGCCCCAGCATTTT. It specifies CASSYDRGGQPQHF.

The chain's CDR3 is CATRLVLAGGQYF. CDR3 in DNA: TGTGCCACCAGGTTGGTCCTAGCGGGGGGGCAGTACTTC. The genes are TRBV19 and TRBJ2-5; TRBD2 matches 12 bases. CDR1 is LNHDA and CDR2 is SQIVND in the germline V gene (reference sequence). V shed 10 bases and J 11 bases; nucleotides not matched to a gene: 11. The CDR3 has 13 amino acids. Full variable domain (remainder filled in from reference TRBV19 and TRBJ2-5): DGGITQSPKYLFRKEGQNVTLSCEQNLNHDAMYWYRQDPGQGLRLIYYSQIVNDFQKGDIAEGYSVSREKKESFPLTVTSAQKNPTAFYLCATRLVLAGGQYFGPGTRLLVL.

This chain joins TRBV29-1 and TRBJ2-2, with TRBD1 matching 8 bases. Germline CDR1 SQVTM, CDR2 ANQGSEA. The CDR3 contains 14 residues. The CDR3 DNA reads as TGCAGTTTTTTAGGGACAGGCAACACCGGGGAGCTGTTTTTT. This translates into CSFLGTGNTGELFF.

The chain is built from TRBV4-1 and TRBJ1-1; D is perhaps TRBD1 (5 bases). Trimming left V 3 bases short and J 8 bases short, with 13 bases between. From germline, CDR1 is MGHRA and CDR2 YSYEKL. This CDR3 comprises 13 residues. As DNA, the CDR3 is TGCGCCAGCAGCCATCAAGATAGGACAGAAGCTTTCTTT. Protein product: CASSHQDRTEAFF.

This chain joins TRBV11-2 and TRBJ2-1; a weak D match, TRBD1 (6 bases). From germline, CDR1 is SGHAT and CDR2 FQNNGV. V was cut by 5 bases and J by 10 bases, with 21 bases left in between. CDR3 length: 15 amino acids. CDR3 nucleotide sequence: TGTGCCAGCAGCCCGGAGACAGGAACCTTACTGGAGCAGTTCTTC. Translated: CASSPETGTLLEQFF.

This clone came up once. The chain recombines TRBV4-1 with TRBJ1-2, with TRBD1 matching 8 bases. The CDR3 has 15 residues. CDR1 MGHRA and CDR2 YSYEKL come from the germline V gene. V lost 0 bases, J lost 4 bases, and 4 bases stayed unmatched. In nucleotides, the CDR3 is TGCGCCAGCAGCCAAGAAATGGACAGGGCCTATGGCTACACCTTC. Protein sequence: CASSQEMDRAYGYTF.

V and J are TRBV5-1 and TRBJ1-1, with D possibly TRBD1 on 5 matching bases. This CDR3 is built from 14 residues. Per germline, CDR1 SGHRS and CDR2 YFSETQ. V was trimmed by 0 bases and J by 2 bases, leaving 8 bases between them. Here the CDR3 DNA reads TGCGCCAGCAGCTTGGCAGGGCCCAACACTGAAGCTTTCTTT. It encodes CASSLAGPNTEAFF.

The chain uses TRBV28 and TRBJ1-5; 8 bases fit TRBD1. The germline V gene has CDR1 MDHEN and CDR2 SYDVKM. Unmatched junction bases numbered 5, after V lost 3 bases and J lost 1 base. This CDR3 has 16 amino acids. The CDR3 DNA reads TGTGCCAGCAGTTTTTCCGGGACAGGAAGCAATCAGCCCCAGCATTTT. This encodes CASSFSGTGSNQPQHF.

The CDR3 region has the DNA TGTGCCAGTAGTATAGTGGGCATTGGCTACGAGCAGTACTTC. Translation gives CASSIVGIGYEQYF. This sequence joins TRBV19 and TRBJ2-7; D not resolved. The CDR3 has 14 residues. V was clipped by 1 base and J by 3 bases, with 10 bases between them. Germline lookup yields CDR1 LNHDA and CDR2 SQIVND (reference sequence).

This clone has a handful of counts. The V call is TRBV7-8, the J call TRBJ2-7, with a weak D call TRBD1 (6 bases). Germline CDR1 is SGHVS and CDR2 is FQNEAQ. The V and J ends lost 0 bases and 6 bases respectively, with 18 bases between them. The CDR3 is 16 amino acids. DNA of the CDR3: TGTGCCAGCAGCTTAGCAGCCGGGACATGGGGGAGCGAGCAGTACTTC. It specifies CASSLAAGTWGSEQYF.

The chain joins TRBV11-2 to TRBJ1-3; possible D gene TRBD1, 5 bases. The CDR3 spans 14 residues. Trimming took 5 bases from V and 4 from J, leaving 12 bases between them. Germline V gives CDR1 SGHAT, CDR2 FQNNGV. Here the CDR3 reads CASSLGGGGNTIYF. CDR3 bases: TGTGCCAGCAGCCTGGGGGGAGGAGGAAACACCATATATTTT.

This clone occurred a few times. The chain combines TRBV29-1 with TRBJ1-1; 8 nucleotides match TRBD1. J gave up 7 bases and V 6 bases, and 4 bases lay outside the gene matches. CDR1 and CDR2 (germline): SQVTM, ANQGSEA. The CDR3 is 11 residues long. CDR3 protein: CSVEDRDEAFF. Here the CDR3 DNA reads TGCAGCGTCGAGGACAGGGATGAAGCTTTCTTT.

CDR3 DNA sequence: TGTGCCACCAGCAGAGATGATACTAGCGGGCCCTACGAGCAGTACTTC. It codes for CATSRDDTSGPYEQYF. The gene calls are TRBV15 and TRBJ2-7; 9 bases fit TRBD2. The CDR3 spans 16 residues. CDR1 is LNHNV and CDR2 is YYDKDF in the germline V gene (reference sequence). J was trimmed by 2 bases and V by 0 bases; bases with no gene match: 5. The whole variable domain, remainder taken from reference TRBV15 and TRBJ2-7, is DAMVIQNPRYQVTQFGKPVTLSCSQTLNHNVMYWYQQKSSQAPKLLFHYYDKDFNNEADTPDNFQSRRPNTSFCFLDIRSPGLGDTAMYLCATSRDDTSGPYEQYFGPGTRLTVT.